These 17 T cell receptor beta chains originate from one sample sequenced in a study of T cell clonality in common variable immunodeficiency. Repertoires were generated with immunoSEQ multiplex PCR, while TCRdb's copy carries only in-frame clones and drops some. The profile covers 35,000 to 45,000 clones, none occurring a single time. Sequencing was carried out using peripheral blood mononuclear cells. The receptors shown here come from a person aged 18 to 75 in good health.

On this clone: With the read ending 3 residues before the CDR3 end, the germline J gene is used to fill in that end. The chain combines TRBV2 with TRBJ1-2; TRBD1 agrees at 7 bases. The CDR3 covers 13 residues. V gave up 8 bases and J gave up 7 bases; unmatched junction bases: 10. Germline V CDR1 and CDR2: SNHLY, FYNNEI. CDR3 in amino acids: CASGTDRAGGYTF. Incomplete CDR3 DNA: TGTGCCAGCGGAACCGACAGGGCGGGTGGC. Together with reference TRBV2 and TRBJ1-2, the CDR3 gives the full variable domain: EPEVTQTPSHQVTQMGQEVILRCVPISNHLYFYWYRQILGQKVEFLVSFYNNEISEKSEIFDDQFSVERPDGSNFTLKIRSTKLEDSAMYFCASGTDRAGGYTFGSGTRLTVV.

This clone was observed many times. The CDR3 extends 3 residues past the end of the read, so its final part is completed from the germline J gene. The V gene is TRBV7-6, the J gene TRBJ2-2, with D perhaps matching TRBD1 or TRBD2 (5 bases each). Germline V gene data show CDR1 as SGHVS and CDR2 as FNYEAQ. CDR3 length: 11 amino acids. The CDR3 spells CASREGPELFF. The sequenced part of the CDR3 DNA is TGTGCCAGCAGAGAGGGGCCCGAG.

Ten or more counts support this clone. The read ends 3 residues shy of where the CDR3 ends; the end is completed using the germline J gene. The chain employs TRBV6-1 and TRBJ1-2; D uncertain. The CDR3 contains 16 residues. Trimming removed 0 bases from V and 3 bases from J, with 14 bases in between. CDR1 is MNHNS and CDR2 is SASEGT in the germline V gene. The covered CDR3 bases are TGTGCCAGCAGTGAAGCGCTCCACCTAACGGACTATGGC. This translates into CASSEALHLTDYG. The CDR3, in full, reads CASSEALHLTDYGYTF.

The table lists this clone with many counts. The read halts 3 residues ahead of the CDR3 end, with the missing end drawn from the germline J gene. This chain links TRBV20-1 with TRBJ2-7; 9 positions match TRBD2. The CDR3 is 15 amino acids. V shed 0 bases, J shed 0 bases, and the junction held 3 bases outside the gene matches. The germline CDR1 and CDR2 sequences are DFQATT and SNEGSKA (reference sequence). CDR3 DNA (partial): TGCAGTGCTAGAGACCTAGCGGGAAGCTCCTACGAG. Its translation: CSARDLAGSSYE. The complete CDR3 protein is CSARDLAGSSYEQYF.

This clone was recorded many times. The CDR3 loop is CASGQPLSYEQYF. The covered CDR3 bases are TGTGCCAGCGGACAACCCCTCTCCTACGAG. The chain links TRBV2 to TRBJ2-7, with a weak D call TRBD1 (5 bases). The read falls 3 residues short of the CDR3 end, and the missing part is taken from the germline J gene. Per the germline V gene, CDR1 is SNHLY and CDR2 is FYNNEI. The CDR3 sequence is 13 residues long. Deletions cut 8 bases from V and 0 bases from J, with 11 bases between.

Regarding this clone: The germline gene is not matched at one end of the junction; a read error may be the cause. The observed sequence ends 3 residues before the CDR3 terminus, with the missing tail filled in from the germline J gene. Within the sample, other DNA sequences also encode this same CDR3. The chain employs TRBV20-1 and TRBJ1-3, with D possibly TRBD1 on 5 matching bases. There are 13 residues in the CDR3. Per germline, CDR1 DFQATT and CDR2 SNEGSKA (reference sequence). The CDR3 spells CSAWGRGGNTIYF. The part of the CDR3 DNA that was read is TGCAGTGCTTGGGGCAGAGGTGGAAACACA.

This clone was seen repeatedly, ten times or more. The read ends 3 residues before the CDR3 terminus; that terminus is restored from the germline J gene. The V and J genes are TRBV14 and TRBJ2-3, with TRBD2 matching over 9 bases. V shed 0 bases and J 2 bases; nucleotides not matched to a gene: 3. The CDR3 covers 16 residues. Germline CDR1 is SGHDN and CDR2 is FVKESK. The sequenced CDR3 bases are TGTGCCAGCAGCCAAGATCGCGGGAGGGACACAGATACG. It codes for CASSQDRGRDTDT. The full CDR3 protein is CASSQDRGRDTDTQYF.

There are many counts of this clone. The read halts 3 residues ahead of the CDR3 end, with the missing end drawn from the germline J gene. The chain is built from TRBV19 and TRBJ2-3; the match to TRBD2 covers 13 bases. V trimming: 4 bases; J trimming: 0 bases; junction bases outside the gene matches: 1. Germline V gives CDR1 LNHDA, CDR2 SQIVND (reference sequence). This CDR3 is built from 16 residues. This chain's CDR3 is CASSRLAGGSTDTQYF. The covered CDR3 bases are TGTGCCAGTAGTAGACTAGCGGGAGGCAGCACAGATACG.

This clone appeared many times. Coverage ceases 3 residues before the CDR3 finishes, and the germline J gene fills in the end. The chain links TRBV20-1 to TRBJ2-7; 9 positions match TRBD1. The CDR3 has 12 amino acids. Per germline, CDR1 DFQATT and CDR2 SNEGSKA (reference sequence). V dropped 7 bases and J dropped 3; count of bases not matched to a gene: 4. CDR3 bases read: TGCAGTGTCTGGGGACAGGGCTACGAG. This translates into CSVWGQGYE. The full CDR3 protein reads CSVWGQGYEQYF.

This clone was observed many times. The CDR3 goes on 3 residues after the read ends, and that part is filled in from the germline J gene. The chain has TRBV7-6 and TRBJ1-3; TRBD1 is a possible D gene (6 bases). Germline CDR1 is SGHVS and CDR2 is FNYEAQ. The CDR3 contains 17 residues. V gave up 1 base and J gave up 4 bases, with 17 bases separating them. CDR3 bases read: TGTGCCAGCAGCTTAGGTAGCCGACAGGTCATAGGAAACACC. Protein sequence: CASSLGSRQVIGNT. The whole CDR3 protein is CASSLGSRQVIGNTIYF. Combining the CDR3 with reference TRBV7-6 and TRBJ1-3 gives the whole variable domain GAGVSQSPRYKVTKRGQDVALRCDPISGHVSLYWYRQALGQGPEFLTYFNYEAQQDKSGLPNDRFSAERPEGSISTLTIQRTEQRDSAMYRCASSLGSRQVIGNTIYFGEGSWLTVV.

As concerns this clone: The CDR3 end is not reached by the read, which stops 3 residues before it; the germline J gene fills it in. This chain links TRBV7-9 with TRBJ2-5; possible D gene TRBD1, 6 bases. This CDR3 contains 15 residues. V dropped 5 bases and J dropped 5 bases, with 18 bases sitting between them. Germline assignment: CDR1 SEHNR and CDR2 FQNEAQ (reference sequence). The part of the CDR3 DNA that was read is TGTGCCAGCAGCCCGACAGGAATTGGGGAGGAGACC. Its protein product is CASSPTGIGEET. The full-length CDR3 reads as CASSPTGIGEETQYF.

This clone was picked up many times. The sequenced CDR3 bases are TGTGCCAGTAGCATCCTGAGGGGAGAGACC. Its translation is CASSILRGET. The CDR3, in full, reads CASSILRGETQYF. The chain recombines TRBV19 with TRBJ2-5; D tentatively fits TRBD1 or TRBD2 (5 bases each). Sequencing ends 3 residues short of the CDR3 end; the germline J gene provides the rest. CDR3 length: 13 residues. The germline CDR1 and CDR2 sequences are LNHDA and SQIVND (reference sequence). V was clipped by 6 bases and J by 4 bases, with 12 bases between them.

This clone was seen repeatedly, ten times or more. From the germline J gene comes the end of the CDR3, since the read stops 3 residues before it. This chain connects TRBV10-3 to TRBJ2-5; D remains ambiguous. V was trimmed by 2 bases and J by 0 bases, leaving 4 bases between them. The CDR3 extends over 13 amino acids. Germline V lookup: CDR1 ENHRY, CDR2 SYGVKD. The CDR3 DNA, read in part, is TGTGCCATCAGTGAGGGCTACCAAGAGACC. Its protein product is CAISEGYQET. The full CDR3 reads CAISEGYQETQYF.

This clone was found many times. Sequencing ends 3 residues short of the CDR3 end; the germline J gene provides the rest. The rearrangement joins TRBV15 to TRBJ1-2; the match to TRBD1 covers 10 bases. Germline V CDR1 and CDR2: LNHNV, YYDKDF (reference sequence). The CDR3 runs to 15 residues. V lost 3 bases, J lost 2 bases, and 3 bases stayed unmatched. CDR3 DNA (partial): TGTGCCACCAGCAGGGGGACAGGGGAAAACTATGGC. Amino acid sequence: CATSRGTGENYG. The complete CDR3 protein is CATSRGTGENYGYTF.

This clone was seen many times. The CDR3 extends 3 residues past the end of the read, so its final part is completed from the germline J gene. This rearrangement joins TRBV5-4 to TRBJ2-1; D unresolved. The germline CDR1 and CDR2 sequences are SGHNT and YYREEE (reference sequence). The CDR3 totals 12 residues. V lost 0 bases and J 5 bases, leaving 3 bases between the germline ends. The CDR3: CASSLADNEQFF. Incomplete CDR3 DNA: TGTGCCAGCAGCTTGGCCGACAATGAG.

This clone was counted at least ten times. The sequence runs out 3 residues before the end of the CDR3; the remainder is reconstructed from the germline J gene. The chain joins TRBV20-1 to TRBJ2-1; D possibly corresponds to TRBD2 (5 bases). The CDR3 sequence is 13 residues long. The ends were cut back, 1 base at V and 5 bases at J, with 9 bases in the middle. Germline V gene data show CDR1 as DFQATT and CDR2 as SNEGSKA (reference sequence). The sequenced CDR3 bases are TGCAGTGCTAGAGGGGGTAGCGACAATGAG. It encodes CSARGGSDNE. The whole CDR3 reads CSARGGSDNEQFF.

This clone occurred many times. The CDR3 goes on 3 residues after the read ends, and that part is filled in from the germline J gene. This chain links TRBV5-1 with TRBJ1-2, with 7 bases that match TRBD1. With V trimmed by 2 bases and J by 1 base, 5 bases remained unmatched. The CDR3 spans 15 residues. CDR1 and CDR2 (germline): SGHRS, YFSETQ. The DNA read from the CDR3 is TGCGCCAGCAGCTTTAATACAGGGGATAACTATGGC. Amino acid sequence: CASSFNTGDNYG. The CDR3 in its entirety is CASSFNTGDNYGYTF.